The 23 T cell receptor beta chains below were found in one sample sequenced in a study of blood T cells in healthy people across ages. With a J-beta primer mix and a sample-barcoded 5' primer, a second PCR ran about 6 to 11 cycles. TCRdb redid the calling of the 5' RACE reads with MiXCR, one entry per CDR3 protein. The sample includes some 940,000 distinct CDR3 sequences, almost 30% of them seen just once. In addition, the sample was reused for a study of T cells of mothers and their children.

Input material: blood. Receptor source: a woman between 40 and 55 years old in good health.

This clonotype came up many times. The chain recombines TRBV5-1 with TRBJ2-7; the match to TRBD2 covers 11 bases. Looked up from germline, CDR1 is SGHRS and CDR2 is YFSETQ. V shed 3 bases and J 3 bases; nucleotides not matched to a gene: 8. The CDR3 length is 16 residues. The DNA for the CDR3 is TGCGCCAGCAGCTCGCACGGGACTAGCGGCAACTACGAGCAGTACTTC. Translating gives CASSSHGTSGNYEQYF.

The chain links TRBV3-1 to TRBJ1-2; D not certain. Trimming shortened V by 5 bases and J by 0 bases, and 10 bases separated the two germline ends. CDR3 length equals 14 residues. Germline values: CDR1 LGHDT, CDR2 YNNKEL (reference sequence). CDR3 nucleotides: TGTGCCAGCAGCGCCCGATACACTAACTATGGCTACACCTTC. This gives the protein CASSARYTNYGYTF.

The table lists this clonotype with many counts. This rearrangement joins TRBV15 to TRBJ2-5; D is uncertain. Germline V gene sequence: CDR1 LNHNV, CDR2 YYDKDF (reference sequence). This CDR3 is 13 amino acids long. Trimming took off 2 bases at V and 4 bases at J, with 8 bases between the two ends. CDR3 loop: CATSRSLGETQYF. The DNA for the CDR3 is TGTGCCACCAGCAGATCCCTCGGAGAGACCCAGTACTTC. Looking up the rest from reference TRBV15 and TRBJ2-5 gives the full variable domain: DAMVIQNPRYQVTQFGKPVTLSCSQTLNHNVMYWYQQKSSQAPKLLFHYYDKDFNNEADTPDNFQSRRPNTSFCFLDIRSPGLGDTAMYLCATSRSLGETQYFGPGTRLLVL.

The rearrangement joins TRBV5-1 to TRBJ2-1; 10 nucleotides agree with TRBD1. Trimming at V came to 1 base and at J to 5 bases, leaving 6 bases not matched to a gene. This CDR3 region has 16 residues. Germline V gene lookup returns CDR1 SGHRS and CDR2 YFSETQ. CDR3 amino acids: CASSLPPGTGDNEQFF. The CDR3 bases are TGCGCCAGCAGCTTGCCTCCCGGGACAGGGGACAATGAGCAGTTCTTC. Based on the CDR3 plus reference TRBV5-1 and TRBJ2-1, the full variable domain is KAGVTQTPRYLIKTRGQQVTLSCSPISGHRSVSWYQQTPGQGLQFLFEYFSETQRNKGNFPGRFSGRQFSNSRSEMNVSTLELGDSALYLCASSLPPGTGDNEQFFGPGTRLTVL.

V gene TRBV21-1 combines with J gene TRBJ2-3; the table's D call of TRBD1 was not tested on the DNA. TRBV21-1 constitutes a pseudogene. This CDR3 has 15 amino acids. The CDR3 DNA follows: TGTGCCAGCAGCAAGCCCGGAATACAGTCAGATACGCAGTATTTT. Amino acid sequence: CASSKPGIQSDTQYF.

The CDR3 protein is CASSLGRGRQPQHF. The CDR3 coding sequence is TGTGCCAGCAGTTTAGGCAGGGGCCGACAGCCCCAGCATTTT. The genes are TRBV27 and TRBJ1-5; D might be TRBD1 (6 bases). V was cut by 2 bases and J by 7 bases, with 12 bases left in between. Germline lookup yields CDR1 MNHEY and CDR2 SMNVEV (reference sequence). There are 14 residues in the CDR3.

The chain has TRBV7-6 and TRBJ2-2, with 9 nucleotides matching TRBD1. V dropped 5 bases and J dropped 6; count of bases not matched to a gene: 4. Germline-derived CDR1 and CDR2 are SGHVS and FNYEAQ. This CDR3 has 14 amino acids. CDR3 residues: CASSLGQGSGELFF. The CDR3 nucleotides are TGTGCCAGCAGCCTAGGACAGGGGTCCGGGGAGCTGTTTTTT.

This clonotype has more than one count but fewer than ten. V is TRBV3-1 and J is TRBJ2-7, with TRBD1 matching over 12 bases. The CDR3 sequence is 18 residues long. V dropped 6 bases and J dropped 3; count of bases not matched to a gene: 15. Germline loops: CDR1 LGHDT, CDR2 YNNKEL (reference sequence). The DNA for the CDR3 is TGTGCCAGCAGTTTCGATACTACCGGGACAGGGGGCTTCTACGAGCAGTACTTC. It specifies CASSFDTTGTGGFYEQYF.

This clonotype was seen only a few times. The chain carries TRBV5-1 and TRBJ1-1, with D hard to call. The CDR3 loop spans 13 amino acids. V lost 1 base and J lost 0, with 4 bases in between. Germline V CDR1 and CDR2: SGHRS, YFSETQ. The CDR3 DNA sequence: TGCGCCAGCAGCTTGATGGTGAACACTGAAGCTTTCTTT. Translated, it gives CASSLMVNTEAFF.

With respect to this clonotype: One end of the junction fails to match germline, which may point to a read error. The rearrangement uses TRBV3-1 and TRBJ1-1; D is ambiguous. CDR1 and CDR2 (germline): LGHDT, YNNKEL (reference sequence). This CDR3 is built from 12 residues. CDR3 region: CASSQESGEAFF. The CDR3 nucleotides read TGTGCCAGCAGTCAAGAATCGGGGGAAGCTTTCTTT.

The rearrangement joins TRBV10-3 to TRBJ1-1; possibly TRBD1 for D (5 bases). V gave up 9 bases and J gave up 3 bases, with 17 bases separating them. Germline CDR1 and CDR2: ENHRY and SYGVKD. The CDR3 consists of 14 residues. CDR3 sequence: CAIGDGTLDTEAFF. CDR3 coding DNA: TGTGCCATAGGAGACGGGACTCTCGACACTGAAGCTTTCTTT.

Details on this clonotype: This may be a read error: a much more frequent sequence differs by one nucleotide. The CDR3 is CASSLRLAGKETQFF. The CDR3 bases are TGTGCCAGCAGTTTACGCCTAGCGGGGAAAGAGACCCAGTTCTTC. The chain recombines TRBV12-3 or TRBV12-4 with TRBJ2-1; 9 bases are a match to TRBD2. The CDR3 is 15 residues long. The trim removed 2 bases at V and 13 bases at J, leaving 12 bases unmatched.

The rearrangement joins TRBV20-1 to TRBJ2-3; either TRBD1 or TRBD2 may fit D (6 bases each). The CDR3 totals 14 residues. Trimming stripped 0 bases from V and 6 bases from J, with 13 bases between. Germline V CDR1 and CDR2: DFQATT, SNEGSKA (reference sequence). The CDR3 loop reads CSARDHWGADTQYF. For the CDR3, the DNA is TGCAGTGCTAGAGACCATTGGGGGGCCGATACGCAGTATTTT.

This clonotype was seen more than once but under ten times. V gene TRBV28 combines with J gene TRBJ1-4, with TRBD1 as a possible D gene (5 bases). Trimming pared 7 bases from V and 7 bases from J, leaving 16 bases between. CDR3 size: 14 residues. In germline, CDR1 is MDHEN, CDR2 SYDVKM. CDR3: CASTPTDIPEKLFF. CDR3 coding DNA: TGTGCCAGCACCCCGACAGATATCCCTGAAAAACTGTTTTTT.

CDR3: CSVASGGNTEAFF. The CDR3 coding sequence is TGCAGCGTTGCGTCAGGGGGCAACACTGAAGCTTTCTTT. The chain is built from TRBV29-1 and TRBJ1-1; 8 positions agree with TRBD1. The CDR3 length is 13 residues. Germline CDR1 is SQVTM and CDR2 is ANQGSEA. The V segment lost 4 bases and the J segment 2 bases; nucleotides outside the gene matches: 3.

This clonotype has just a few counts. The chain recombines TRBV3-1 with TRBJ1-2; weak D call: TRBD1 (6 bases). The CDR3 contains 13 residues. Per the germline V gene, CDR1 is LGHDT and CDR2 is YNNKEL (reference sequence). V lost 5 bases to trimming and J lost 8 bases, with 15 bases between them. The DNA for the CDR3 is TGTGCCAGCAGCTTGCGGGCGCAGGGGGGCTACACCTTC. This encodes CASSLRAQGGYTF.

V usage is TRBV30 and J usage is TRBJ2-5, with TRBD1 matching 10 bases. The J call is in doubt because the DNA end fits TRBJ2-4 better. CDR1 and CDR2 (germline): GTSNPN, SVGIG (reference sequence). This CDR3 region has 14 residues. This CDR3 is CAWSGTGGKNIQYF. Written as DNA, the CDR3 is TGTGCCTGGAGTGGGACAGGGGGCAAAAACATTCAGTACTTC.

This clonotype was seen at least ten times. This sequence joins TRBV10-3 and TRBJ2-3, with D unclear. This CDR3 spans 14 amino acids. V lost 4 bases to trimming and J lost 6 bases, with 14 bases between them. Germline assignment: CDR1 ENHRY and CDR2 SYGVKD. CDR3 sequence (DNA): TGTGCCATCAGTGGGACCCCCACCGTGGATACGCAGTATTTT. It specifies CAISGTPTVDTQYF.

This chain links TRBV9 with TRBJ1-6; 7 bases map to TRBD1. This CDR3 region has 15 residues. The V and J ends lost 3 bases and 10 bases, in that order; junction bases with no gene match: 10. The germline V gene has CDR1 SGDLS and CDR2 YYNGEE. The CDR3 region is CASSAPTGAVSPLHF. The CDR3 nucleotides read TGTGCCAGCAGCGCGCCCACAGGGGCGGTATCACCCCTCCACTTT.

This clonotype was found a few times. Written as DNA, the CDR3 is TGCAGTGCTAGGGGTGCTAGCGGGGGAGTCAACACAGATACGCAGTATTTT. Translating it yields CSARGASGGVNTDTQYF. The chain couples TRBV20-1 to TRBJ2-3; 10 nucleotides line up with TRBD2. The CDR3 is made up of 17 amino acids. The V and J ends lost 3 bases and 2 bases, in that order; junction bases with no gene match: 11. The germline V gene has CDR1 DFQATT and CDR2 SNEGSKA (reference sequence).

The chain recombines TRBV29-1 with TRBJ2-7, with TRBD2 identical over 7 bases. Germline V lookup: CDR1 SQVTM, CDR2 ANQGSEA. This CDR3 contains 16 residues. V shed 5 bases, J shed 0 bases, and the junction held 13 bases outside the gene matches. The CDR3 region is CSVKGRASGSSYEQYF. In DNA, the CDR3 is TGCAGCGTTAAGGGGAGGGCCTCGGGGAGCTCCTACGAGCAGTACTTC.

This clonotype has ten or more counts. This chain joins TRBV2 and TRBJ2-1; perhaps TRBD2 as D (7 bases). The CDR3 length is 15 residues. The V gene's germline CDR1 is SNHLY and CDR2 FYNNEI. The ends were cut back, 6 bases at V and 2 bases at J, with 14 bases in the middle. CDR3 bases: TGTGCCAGCAGCCGAGGAGGGGGGGCCTACAATGAGCAGTTCTTC. Its protein product is CASSRGGGAYNEQFF.

This clonotype came up a few times. The rearrangement links TRBV20-1 to TRBJ2-7; 9 nucleotides line up with TRBD1. CDR3 length equals 13 residues. V shed 7 bases and J 4 bases; nucleotides not matched to a gene: 8. Germline V gene sequence: CDR1 DFQATT, CDR2 SNEGSKA (reference sequence). CDR3 amino acids: CSVTGGMRYEQYF. The CDR3 nucleotides are TGCAGTGTTACAGGGGGCATGAGGTACGAGCAGTACTTC.